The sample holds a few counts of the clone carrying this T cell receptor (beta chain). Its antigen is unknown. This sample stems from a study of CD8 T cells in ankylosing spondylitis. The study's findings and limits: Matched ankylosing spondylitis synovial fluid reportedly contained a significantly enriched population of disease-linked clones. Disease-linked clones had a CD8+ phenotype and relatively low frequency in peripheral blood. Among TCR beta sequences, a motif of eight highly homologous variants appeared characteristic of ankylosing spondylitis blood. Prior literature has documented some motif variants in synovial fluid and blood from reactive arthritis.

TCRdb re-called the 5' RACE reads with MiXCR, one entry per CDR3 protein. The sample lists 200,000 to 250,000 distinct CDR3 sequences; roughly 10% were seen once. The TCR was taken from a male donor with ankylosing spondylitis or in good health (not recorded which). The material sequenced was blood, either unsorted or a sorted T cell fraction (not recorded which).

CDR3: CASSYSQGGNQPQHF. The DNA for the CDR3 is TGTGCCAGCAGTTACTCCCAGGGGGGGAATCAGCCCCAGCATTTT. The chain employs TRBV6-5 and TRBJ1-5, with 7 nucleotides matching TRBD1. J was trimmed by 4 bases and V by 0 bases; bases with no gene match: 3. The CDR3 has 15 residues. Germline loops: CDR1 MNHEY, CDR2 SVGAGI.